Presented here are 28 T cell receptor beta chains from one specimen sequenced in a study of CD8 T cells in ankylosing spondylitis. TCRdb independently ran MiXCR on the 5' RACE reads; one entry per CDR3 protein. This sample carries more than 250,000 distinct CDR3 sequences, around 10% of them seen once, and the ten largest clones take 9.1%. Source material: blood, either unsorted or a sorted T cell fraction (not recorded which). The source of these receptors is a female donor with ankylosing spondylitis or in good health (not recorded which).

The sample holds many counts of this clonotype. This CDR3 reads CATSRDRAIPDNEQFF. CDR3 sequence (DNA): TGTGCCACCAGCAGAGATAGGGCAATCCCTGACAATGAGCAGTTCTTC. V usage is TRBV15 and J usage is TRBJ2-1; no definite D call. The CDR3 covers 16 residues. Germline values: CDR1 LNHNV, CDR2 YYDKDF (reference sequence). Trimming pared 0 bases from V and 5 bases from J, leaving 14 bases between.

This clonotype came up many times. The rearrangement links TRBV12-3 or TRBV12-4 to TRBJ2-5, with D possibly TRBD1 on 5 matching bases. Trimming removed 8 bases at V and 6 bases at J, with 13 bases between. CDR3 size: 12 residues. The chain's CDR3 is CASWGREKTQYF. CDR3 DNA: TGTGCCAGCTGGGGCAGGGAAAAGACCCAGTACTTC.

The rearrangement uses TRBV4-2 and TRBJ2-4; TRBD1 matches at 9 bases. The CDR3 consists of 19 residues. Trimming at V came to 7 bases and at J to 0 bases, leaving 16 bases not matched to a gene. Per germline, CDR1 LGHNA and CDR2 YNFKEQ. In DNA, the CDR3 is TGTGCCAGCACCCTGACAGATTGGACAGGGGTGAAAGCCAAAAACATTCAGTACTTC. This encodes CASTLTDWTGVKAKNIQYF.

The rearrangement joins TRBV29-1 to TRBJ1-1; D is unclear. The CDR3 has 13 residues. In germline, CDR1 is SQVTM, CDR2 ANQGSEA. V dropped 1 base and J dropped 0 bases, with 6 bases sitting between them. The CDR3 spells CSVEAGLNTEAFF. CDR3 DNA: TGCAGCGTTGAAGCAGGATTGAACACTGAAGCTTTCTTT.

The rearrangement links TRBV4-2 to TRBJ1-6; 10 bases align to TRBD1. Germline assignment: CDR1 LGHNA and CDR2 YNFKEQ. J lost 8 bases, V lost 6 bases, and 13 bases had no gene match. The CDR3 spans 17 residues. The CDR3, as DNA: TGTGCCAGCAGACAGGATCTAACCGGGACAGGGGATTCACCCCTCCACTTT. Encoded protein: CASRQDLTGTGDSPLHF.

This clonotype has a count of ten or more. The rearrangement links TRBV29-1 to TRBJ2-1; D is possibly TRBD1 (6 bases). This CDR3 has 12 amino acids. Germline V gene sequence: CDR1 SQVTM, CDR2 ANQGSEA. Trimming removed 3 bases at V and 7 bases at J, with 10 bases between. The CDR3 nucleotides read TGCAGCGTTGAGGGTAGGGGGAATGAGCAGTTCTTC. This translates into CSVEGRGNEQFF.

This clonotype was seen many times. J is TRBJ2-7 and V is TRBV20-1; D unresolved. The germline V gene has CDR1 DFQATT and CDR2 SNEGSKA (reference sequence). The CDR3 is made up of 12 amino acids. The V end was cut by 6 bases, the J end by 5 bases, with 14 bases between. CDR3 sequence reads: CSAELTRDEQYF. Written as DNA, the CDR3 is TGCAGTGCAGAACTGACACGGGACGAGCAGTACTTC.

The sample holds many counts of this clonotype. This chain joins TRBV5-1 and TRBJ1-6; D is perhaps TRBD1 (6 bases). Trimming took off 5 bases at V and 9 bases at J, with 12 bases between the two ends. Germline V lookup: CDR1 SGHRS, CDR2 YFSETQ. The CDR3 spans 13 residues. CDR3 sequence (DNA): TGCGCCAGCAGAAGGGGGGCAGGTTCACCCCTCCACTTT. It yields the protein CASRRGAGSPLHF.

This clonotype was counted many times. The chain is built from TRBV20-1 and TRBJ2-3; perhaps D is TRBD1 or TRBD2 (5 bases each). The V end was cut by 6 bases, the J end by 9 bases, with 19 bases between. The CDR3 spans 13 residues. Germline CDR1 DFQATT, CDR2 SNEGSKA (reference sequence). The CDR3 here is CSAHPRGSPTQYF. The CDR3, as DNA: TGCAGTGCCCATCCCCGGGGCTCCCCCACGCAGTATTTT.

The rearrangement uses TRBV19 and TRBJ1-5; the D gene is possibly TRBD1 (5 bases). Trimming took off 6 bases at V and 4 bases at J, with 13 bases between the two ends. The CDR3 loop spans 14 amino acids. From germline, CDR1 is LNHDA and CDR2 SQIVND (reference sequence). CDR3 DNA: TGTGCCAGTAGCTTCGAGGCAGGGAATCAGCCCCAGCATTTT. Its translation is CASSFEAGNQPQHF.

This clonotype was seen repeatedly, ten times or more. V usage is TRBV20-1 and J usage is TRBJ2-5; D tentatively fits TRBD1 or TRBD2 (6 bases each). The CDR3 sequence is 14 residues long. Germline V lookup: CDR1 DFQATT, CDR2 SNEGSKA (reference sequence). V lost 3 bases and J 4 bases, leaving 15 bases between the germline ends. CDR3 sequence reads: CSAREGVRVETQYF. CDR3 nucleotides: TGCAGTGCTAGGGAGGGGGTCAGGGTAGAGACCCAGTACTTC.

This clonotype has ten or more counts. V and J are TRBV29-1 and TRBJ2-2; a weak D match, TRBD1 (6 bases). Trimming removed 6 bases at V and 6 bases at J, with 17 bases between. The CDR3 loop spans 14 amino acids. Germline V CDR1 and CDR2: SQVTM, ANQGSEA. The CDR3 protein is CSVSKGVVAGELFF. CDR3 in DNA: TGCAGCGTCTCGAAGGGGGTAGTCGCCGGGGAGCTGTTTTTT.

There are many counts of this clonotype. The rearrangement joins TRBV15 to TRBJ1-6, with D tentatively TRBD1 (5 bases). Germline CDR1 is LNHNV and CDR2 is YYDKDF (reference sequence). Trimming pared 3 bases from V and 3 bases from J, leaving 6 bases between. The CDR3 has 14 residues. The chain's CDR3 is CATSSGGYNSPLHF. The CDR3 DNA is TGTGCCACCAGCAGCGGGGGCTATAATTCACCCCTCCACTTT.

J is TRBJ2-3 and V is TRBV13; D is uncertain. Germline CDR1 reads PRHDT; CDR2 reads FYEKMQ (reference sequence). The CDR3 sequence is 16 residues long. V was shortened by 5 bases and J by 0 bases, with 15 bases between the two germline ends. This CDR3 is CASSPPSVISTDTQYF. The CDR3 DNA reads TGTGCCAGCAGCCCCCCCAGCGTTATCAGCACAGATACGCAGTATTTT.

In this sample, this clonotype turned up many times. V gene TRBV15 combines with J gene TRBJ2-2, with TRBD2 identical over 8 bases. The germline CDR1 and CDR2 sequences are LNHNV and YYDKDF (reference sequence). The CDR3 has 15 amino acids. Germline trimming cut 5 bases from V and 4 bases from J; bases unmatched to any gene: 6. This CDR3 is CATSGLAGLTGELFF. The CDR3 bases are TGTGCCACCAGCGGTTTAGCGGGACTCACCGGGGAGCTGTTTTTT.

This clonotype came up many times. V and J are TRBV5-1 and TRBJ2-3; 12 nucleotides align to TRBD1. Germline loops: CDR1 SGHRS, CDR2 YFSETQ. V was clipped by 4 bases and J by 8 bases; unmatched bases: 8. This CDR3 is built from 15 residues. The CDR3, as DNA: TGCGCCAGCAGCCTAGGGGGACAGGGGGCAGGTACGCAGTATTTT. Amino acid sequence: CASSLGGQGAGTQYF.

This clonotype has at least ten counts. The junction shows a germline mismatch at one end, possibly a read error. The chain recombines TRBV3-1 with TRBJ2-3; D not resolved. In germline, CDR1 is LGHDT, CDR2 YNNKEL (reference sequence). This CDR3 is built from 14 residues. The CDR3 DNA sequence: TGTGCCAGCAGCCACACTATAATAACAGATACGCAGTGTTTT. Translation gives CASSHTIITDTQCF.

This clonotype came up many times. The chain uses TRBV9 and TRBJ2-2, with 7 bases aligning to TRBD1. Germline CDR1 reads SGDLS; CDR2 reads YYNGEE. The CDR3 consists of 16 residues. Trimming cost V 0 bases and J 4 bases; bases outside gene matches: 6. CDR3 DNA sequence: TGTGCCAGCAGCGTAGCCACAGGGGCTCTCACCGGGGAGCTGTTTTTT. The encoded protein is CASSVATGALTGELFF.

J is TRBJ2-1 and V is TRBV7-8; 9 positions match TRBD2. The V gene's germline CDR1 is SGHVS and CDR2 FQNEAQ. The CDR3 consists of 15 residues. Unmatched junction bases numbered 9, after V lost 5 bases and J lost 7 bases. CDR3 DNA sequence: TGTGCCAGCAGCCTGCGGGAGGGCCGTGGAAATGAGCAGTTCTTC. It codes for CASSLREGRGNEQFF.

This clonotype occurred a few times. This rearrangement joins TRBV3-1 to TRBJ2-3; D ambiguous. Looked up from germline, CDR1 is LGHDT and CDR2 is YNNKEL (reference sequence). This CDR3 is 16 amino acids long. Trimming shortened V by 4 bases and J by 0 bases, and 14 bases separated the two germline ends. The CDR3 nucleotides read TGTGCCAGCAGCCCGGCCCTCGGCCAAAGCACAGATACGCAGTATTTT. This encodes CASSPALGQSTDTQYF.

This clonotype was detected a few times. V usage is TRBV12-3 or TRBV12-4 and J usage is TRBJ2-2; the D is unclear. The V and J ends lost 3 bases and 0 bases respectively, with 8 bases between them. This CDR3 region has 15 residues. The CDR3 nucleotides read TGTGCCAGCAGTTTTAAAGTCCCGAACACCGGGGAGCTGTTTTTT. Its protein is CASSFKVPNTGELFF.

Many counts were recorded for this clonotype. This sequence joins TRBV19 and TRBJ1-5; D remains ambiguous. The length of the CDR3 is 14 residues. Per the germline V gene, CDR1 is LNHDA and CDR2 is SQIVND (reference sequence). V lost 5 bases to trimming and J lost 1 base, with 9 bases between them. The CDR3 bases are TGTGCCAGTAGTTCTAGACGGAGCAATCAGCCCCAGCATTTT. Its protein is CASSSRRSNQPQHF.

This clonotype has ten or more counts. The gene calls are TRBV5-6 and TRBJ1-4; unclear D gene. CDR1 and CDR2 (germline): SGHDT, YYEEEE. Trimming pared 2 bases from V and 8 bases from J, leaving 13 bases between. The CDR3 runs to 14 residues. The CDR3 nucleotides read TGTGCCAGCAGCTTTCTGGCCCAAGAAGAAAAACTGTTTTTT. Its translation: CASSFLAQEEKLFF.

Here the CDR3 reads CAISPKRGHEQFF. CDR3 coding DNA: TGTGCCATCAGCCCTAAGAGGGGCCATGAGCAGTTCTTC. The rearrangement uses TRBV10-3 and TRBJ2-1, with D possibly called TRBD1 or TRBD2 (5 bases each). The V end lost 6 bases, the J end lost 8 bases, and 14 bases lay between the germline ends. The CDR3 loop spans 13 amino acids. Per germline, CDR1 ENHRY and CDR2 SYGVKD.

This clonotype was found many times. The V call is TRBV6-2 or TRBV6-3, the J call TRBJ2-7, with D perhaps TRBD1 (5 bases). The germline V gene has CDR1 MNHEY and CDR2 SVGEGT. The V end was cut by 6 bases, the J end by 3 bases, with 18 bases between. This CDR3 has 15 amino acids. The CDR3 reads CASRNSRVGNYEQYF. As DNA, the CDR3 is TGTGCCAGCAGGAACAGCAGGGTGGGGAACTACGAGCAGTACTTC.

This chain uses TRBV5-1 with TRBJ2-7, with 10 bases lining up with TRBD2. V was pared by 3 bases and J by 2 bases, with 2 bases of the junction left unmatched. The germline V gene has CDR1 SGHRS and CDR2 YFSETQ. The CDR3 spans 14 residues. CDR3 loop: CASSSSGRAYEQYF. The CDR3 nucleotides are TGCGCCAGCAGCTCCAGCGGGAGGGCCTACGAGCAGTACTTC.

The chain recombines TRBV7-6 with TRBJ2-1; 8 bases align to TRBD2. V lost 1 base and J lost 0; bases outside the gene matches: 5. The CDR3 contains 17 residues. CDR1 and CDR2 (germline): SGHVS, FNYEAQ. The CDR3 reads CASSLVWSGSSYNEQFF. For the CDR3, the DNA is TGTGCCAGCAGCTTAGTGTGGAGCGGGAGCTCCTACAATGAGCAGTTCTTC.

The gene calls are TRBV3-1 and TRBJ2-7; tentatively, D is TRBD2 (5 bases). The germline gives CDR1 LGHDT, CDR2 YNNKEL (reference sequence). Trimming removed 11 bases from V and 1 base from J, with 21 bases in between. The CDR3 length is 15 residues. CDR3: CACTQDSVKSYEQYF. The CDR3 DNA reads as TGTGCCTGCACCCAAGATAGCGTAAAGTCCTACGAGCAGTACTTC.